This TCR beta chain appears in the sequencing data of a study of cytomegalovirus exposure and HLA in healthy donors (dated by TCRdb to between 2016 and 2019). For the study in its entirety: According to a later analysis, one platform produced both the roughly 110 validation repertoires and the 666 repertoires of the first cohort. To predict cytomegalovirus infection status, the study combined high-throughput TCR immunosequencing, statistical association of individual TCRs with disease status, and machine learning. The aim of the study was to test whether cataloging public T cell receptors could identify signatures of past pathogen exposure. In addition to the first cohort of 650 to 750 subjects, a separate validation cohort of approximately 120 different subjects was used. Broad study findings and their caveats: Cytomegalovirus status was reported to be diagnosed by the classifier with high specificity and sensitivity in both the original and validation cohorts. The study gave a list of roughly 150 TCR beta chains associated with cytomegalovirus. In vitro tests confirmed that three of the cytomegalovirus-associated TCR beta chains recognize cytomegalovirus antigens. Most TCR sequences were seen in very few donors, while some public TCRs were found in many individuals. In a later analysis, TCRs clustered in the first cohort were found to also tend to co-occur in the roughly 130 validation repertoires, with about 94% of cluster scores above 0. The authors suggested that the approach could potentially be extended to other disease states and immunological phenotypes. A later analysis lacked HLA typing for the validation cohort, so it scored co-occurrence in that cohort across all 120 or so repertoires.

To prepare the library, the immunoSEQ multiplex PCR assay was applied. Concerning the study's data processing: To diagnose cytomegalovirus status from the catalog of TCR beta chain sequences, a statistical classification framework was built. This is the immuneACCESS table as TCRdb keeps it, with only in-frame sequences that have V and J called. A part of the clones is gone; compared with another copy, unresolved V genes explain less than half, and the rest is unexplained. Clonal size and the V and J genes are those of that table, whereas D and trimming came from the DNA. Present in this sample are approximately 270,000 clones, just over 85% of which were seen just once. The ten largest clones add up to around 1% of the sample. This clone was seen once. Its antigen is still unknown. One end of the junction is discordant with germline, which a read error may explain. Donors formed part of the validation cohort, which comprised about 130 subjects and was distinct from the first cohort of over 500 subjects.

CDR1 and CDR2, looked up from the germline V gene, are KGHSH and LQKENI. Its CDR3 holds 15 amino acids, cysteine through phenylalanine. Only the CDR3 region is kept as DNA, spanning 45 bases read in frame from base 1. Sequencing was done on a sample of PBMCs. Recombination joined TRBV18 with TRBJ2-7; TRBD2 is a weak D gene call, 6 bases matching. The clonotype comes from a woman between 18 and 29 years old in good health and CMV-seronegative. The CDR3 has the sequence CASSPRPRDFYEQYF. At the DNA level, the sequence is TGTGCCAGCTCCCCACGTCCGAGGGACTTCTACGAGCAGTACTTC.